This TCR beta chain is from a study of Ad26.COV2.S vaccination and SARS-CoV-2 variants. As for the study in general: Doses of Ad26.COV2.S were injected into muscle once or twice, 56 days apart.

Repertoires were generated with immunoSEQ multiplex PCR, while TCRdb's copy carries only in-frame clones and drops some. The top ten clones hold more than 7% of a sample with 380,000 or so clones, about 83% of them seen once. V gave up 5 bases and J gave up 5 bases; unmatched junction bases: 9. Looked up from germline, CDR1 is MRHNA and CDR2 is SNTAGT. The CDR3 length is 16 residues. Treatment of the sample: some 19 received Ad26.COV2.S at low or high dose, single or two shots; roughly five received placebo; per-sample allocation not given. Samples were taken on day 63 after the first vaccine or placebo injection. This clone was found a few times.

V and J are TRBV6-4 and TRBJ1-2, with 12 positions matching TRBD1. The receptor comes from a person aged 18-65 years who received the Ad26.COV2.S COVID-19 vaccine or a placebo. The sequenced sample was peripheral blood, obtained in a trial of Ad26.COV2.S vaccine versus placebo. In DNA form, the CDR3 reads TGTGCCAGCAGTCCCGGGACAGGGGGCGGCGTGTATGGCTACACCTTC. Amino acids: CASSPGTGGGVYGYTF.